Each of the 21 T cell receptor beta chains below was sequenced from the same sample in a study of response to subunit inactivated influenza vaccine. Using its own MiXCR run on the RT-PCR reads, TCRdb lists one record per CDR3 protein. The sample holds under 800,000 distinct CDR3 sequences; over 11% are singletons and the top ten take 5.5% to 8%. The starting material was PBMCs from blood, obtained about 14 days before vaccination. The receptors originated from a man aged 45-60 years who received an inactivated influenza vaccine.

There are a few counts of this clonotype. V gene TRBV29-1 combines with J gene TRBJ1-1, with 9 bases lining up with TRBD1. The CDR3 has 16 amino acids. Per the germline V gene, CDR1 is SQVTM and CDR2 is ANQGSEA. With V trimmed by 6 bases and J by 5 bases, 16 bases remained unmatched. In nucleotides, the CDR3 is TGCAGCGTGCGGGACAGGGTATTTGCCAGCGGGACTGAAGCTTTCTTT. Its translation: CSVRDRVFASGTEAFF. Together with reference TRBV29-1 and TRBJ1-1, the CDR3 gives the full variable domain: SAVISQKPSRDICQRGTSLTIQCQVDSQVTMMFWYRQQPGQSLTLIATANQGSEATYESGFVIDKFPISRPNLTFSTLTVSNMSPEDSSIYLCSVRDRVFASGTEAFFGQGTRLTVV.

The rearrangement uses TRBV20-1 and TRBJ1-4; D is perhaps TRBD1 (5 bases). The germline gives CDR1 DFQATT, CDR2 SNEGSKA (reference sequence). The CDR3 has 15 amino acids. Trimming removed 6 bases from V and 4 bases from J, with 18 bases in between. DNA for the CDR3: TGCAGTGCCGCAGGTTCGGGACGGAATAATGAAAAACTGTTTTTT. Its protein is CSAAGSGRNNEKLFF.

This clonotype was observed a few times. V and J are TRBV7-9 and TRBJ2-2; TRBD1 matches at 7 bases. Germline CDR1 and CDR2: SEHNR and FQNEAQ (reference sequence). CDR3 length: 13 amino acids. V lost 6 bases, J lost 7 bases, and 5 bases stayed unmatched. CDR3 sequence: CASRPDRVGELFF. CDR3 bases: TGTGCCAGCAGGCCTGACAGGGTCGGGGAGCTGTTTTTT. The whole variable domain, filled in from reference TRBV7-9 and TRBJ2-2, reads DTGVSQNPRHKITKRGQNVTFRCDPISEHNRLYWYRQTLGQGPEFLTYFQNEAQLEKSRLLSDRFSAERPKGSFSTLEIQRTEQGDSAMYLCASRPDRVGELFFGEGSRLTVL.

The genes are TRBV7-8 and TRBJ1-4, with D perhaps matching TRBD1 (5 bases). CDR1 is SGHVS and CDR2 is FQNEAQ in the germline V gene. V was trimmed by 5 bases and J by 5 bases, leaving 12 bases between them. The CDR3 length is 14 residues. The CDR3 nucleotides are TGTGCCAGCAGCCCTACGGGGGAAAATGAAAAACTGTTTTTT. Protein: CASSPTGENEKLFF.

This clonotype was picked up a small number of times. The gene calls are TRBV20-1 and TRBJ2-7; weak D call: TRBD1 (6 bases). V shed 6 bases and J shed 6 bases, with 12 bases lying between them. Per germline, CDR1 DFQATT and CDR2 SNEGSKA (reference sequence). This CDR3 has 11 residues. CDR3 DNA sequence: TGCAGTGCAGGTCAGGGGTCCGAGCAGTACTTC. Its translation: CSAGQGSEQYF.

The chain carries TRBV7-8 and TRBJ2-5; D possibly corresponds to TRBD2 (6 bases). This CDR3 spans 14 amino acids. V shed 5 bases and J shed 5 bases, with 15 bases lying between them. Germline V lookup: CDR1 SGHVS, CDR2 FQNEAQ. The CDR3 DNA reads TGTGCCAGCAGCAACGGGAGAGCCCGGGAGACCCAGTACTTC. Protein sequence: CASSNGRARETQYF.

This clonotype was counted only a few times. This chain joins TRBV20-1 and TRBJ2-1, with 8 bases that match TRBD1. This CDR3 contains 14 residues. V shed 6 bases and J 5 bases; nucleotides not matched to a gene: 9. Germline assignment: CDR1 DFQATT and CDR2 SNEGSKA (reference sequence). The CDR3 here is CSAPRDRRDNEQFF. Here the CDR3 DNA reads TGCAGTGCCCCAAGGGACAGGAGGGACAATGAGCAGTTCTTC.

This clonotype was counted many times. The chain couples TRBV7-6 to TRBJ1-1, with unresolved D. The CDR3 sequence is 15 residues long. V was cut by 1 base and J by 1 base, with 10 bases left in between. Germline V CDR1 and CDR2: SGHVS, FNYEAQ. The CDR3 region is CASSLDRWGNTEAFF. CDR3 coding DNA: TGTGCCAGCAGCTTAGACAGATGGGGGAACACTGAAGCTTTCTTT.

This clonotype is a singleton in its sample. V gene TRBV7-2 combines with J gene TRBJ2-2; D unresolved. Germline CDR1 reads SGHTA; CDR2 reads FQGNSA. The V gene lost 5 bases and the J gene lost 1 base, with 11 bases spanning the gap. There are 15 residues in the CDR3. CDR3 DNA sequence: TGTGCCAGCAGCCGATTTGGGGTGAACACCGGGGAGCTGTTTTTT. Encoded protein: CASSRFGVNTGELFF.

The chain uses TRBV20-1 and TRBJ2-5, with 9 bases aligning to TRBD2. Trimming removed 3 bases from V and 5 bases from J; junction bases left unmatched: 7. CDR1 and CDR2 from the germline V gene are DFQATT and SNEGSKA (reference sequence). CDR3 length: 14 amino acids. The CDR3 sequence: CSARVGTSLETQYF. The CDR3 DNA is TGCAGTGCTAGGGTCGGGACTAGCTTGGAGACCCAGTACTTC.

The chain joins TRBV7-2 to TRBJ2-1, with D maybe TRBD2 (7 bases). The V gene lost 3 bases and the J gene lost 4 bases, with 13 bases spanning the gap. The germline CDR1 and CDR2 sequences are SGHTA and FQGNSA. The CDR3 runs to 15 residues. The CDR3 bases are TGTGCCAGCAGCTTCGGCGGGGGCCGTTACAATGAGCAGTTCTTC. Amino acids: CASSFGGGRYNEQFF.

This clonotype turned up a few times. V is TRBV11-3 and J is TRBJ2-7; either TRBD1 or TRBD2 may supply D (5 bases each). Germline-derived CDR1 and CDR2 are SGHNT and YENEEA. Deletions cut 2 bases from V and 2 bases from J, with 13 bases between. The length of the CDR3 is 15 residues. The CDR3 sequence is CASSLYSEGPYEQYF. The CDR3 DNA sequence: TGTGCCAGCAGCTTATATTCCGAGGGGCCCTACGAGCAGTACTTC.

This clonotype occurred many times. This chain links TRBV28 with TRBJ1-4, with TRBD1 matching over 7 bases. The CDR3 has 16 amino acids. The germline gives CDR1 MDHEN, CDR2 SYDVKM. V lost 6 bases and J lost 8; bases outside the gene matches: 15. The CDR3 DNA follows: TGTGCCAGCAGCATCGGGGGGGGCAGGGGGTCGGAAAAACTGTTTTTT. It codes for CASSIGGGRGSEKLFF.

The gene calls are TRBV5-1 and TRBJ1-6; TRBD1 is a possible D gene (5 bases). The ends were cut back, 4 bases at V and 6 bases at J, with 14 bases in the middle. The CDR3 is 15 residues long. In germline, CDR1 is SGHRS, CDR2 YFSETQ. This CDR3 reads CASSAAVGPNSPLHF. DNA for the CDR3: TGCGCCAGCAGCGCAGCCGTGGGGCCTAATTCACCCCTCCACTTT.

A few counts support this clonotype. The rearrangement uses TRBV10-3 and TRBJ1-2, with 11 bases fitting TRBD1. Germline-derived CDR1 and CDR2 are ENHRY and SYGVKD. V trimming: 8 bases; J trimming: 2 bases; junction bases outside the gene matches: 1. The CDR3 has 13 residues. The CDR3 is CAIGTGGNYGYTF. The DNA of the CDR3 is TGTGCCATCGGGACAGGGGGGAACTATGGCTACACCTTC.

In this sample, this clonotype turned up a few times. This chain connects TRBV28 to TRBJ2-7, with D perhaps TRBD2 (6 bases). The CDR3 runs 16 residues. V was cut by 8 bases and J by 0 bases, with 20 bases left in between. In germline, CDR1 is MDHEN, CDR2 SYDVKM. The CDR3 is CASVEVGGSTSYEQYF. The CDR3 DNA reads TGTGCCAGCGTGGAGGTCGGAGGGAGTACCTCCTACGAGCAGTACTTC. Complete variable domain (other parts from reference TRBV28 and TRBJ2-7): DVKVTQSSRYLVKRTGEKVFLECVQDMDHENMFWYRQDPGLGLRLIYFSYDVKMKEKGDIPEGYSVSREKKERFSLILESASTNQTSMYLCASVEVGGSTSYEQYFGPGTRLTVT.

This clonotype was counted a few times. The V and J genes are TRBV7-8 and TRBJ2-1; maybe TRBD1 (6 bases). This CDR3 region has 18 residues. The V end was cut by 1 base, the J end by 9 bases, with 25 bases between. The germline gives CDR1 SGHVS, CDR2 FQNEAQ. The CDR3 DNA reads TGTGCCAGCAGCTTAGATATTGAGCCAGAGGACAGACGGATTGAGCAGTTCTTC. Its translation: CASSLDIEPEDRRIEQFF.

This clonotype was seen repeatedly, ten times or more. The rearrangement joins TRBV12-3 or TRBV12-4 to TRBJ2-6; possibly TRBD1 for D (6 bases). The CDR3 has 15 amino acids. The V and J ends lost 4 bases and 2 bases respectively, with 9 bases between them. CDR3 coding DNA: TGTGCCAGCAGTTCACAGGGAACTGGGGCCAACGTCCTGACTTTC. Translating gives CASSSQGTGANVLTF.

The gene calls are TRBV7-9 and TRBJ2-4; D is ambiguous. The CDR3 contains 12 residues. V lost 1 base and J lost 11, with 9 bases in between. From germline, CDR1 is SEHNR and CDR2 FQNEAQ (reference sequence). The DNA for the CDR3 is TGTGCCAGCAGCTTAGAAACTGGAGTTCAGTACTTC. It codes for CASSLETGVQYF.

The chain joins TRBV29-1 to TRBJ1-1, with 7 positions matching TRBD1. V was clipped by 4 bases and J by 5 bases; unmatched bases: 10. The CDR3 sequence is 14 residues long. Germline lookup yields CDR1 SQVTM and CDR2 ANQGSEA. The CDR3 DNA is TGCAGCGTTGGTCTGGCAGGGGGTTGGACTGAAGCTTTCTTT. Translation: CSVGLAGGWTEAFF.

This clonotype was recorded many times. The junction departs from germline at one end; a sequencing error may be responsible. This chain uses TRBV18 with TRBJ2-1, with 8 bases that match TRBD2. CDR3 length equals 13 residues. Germline CDR1 is KGHSH and CDR2 is LQKENI. CDR3 in amino acids: CASSPGTSNEQFF. For the CDR3, the DNA is TGCGCCAGCAGCCCTGGGACTAGCAATGAGCAGTTCTTC.